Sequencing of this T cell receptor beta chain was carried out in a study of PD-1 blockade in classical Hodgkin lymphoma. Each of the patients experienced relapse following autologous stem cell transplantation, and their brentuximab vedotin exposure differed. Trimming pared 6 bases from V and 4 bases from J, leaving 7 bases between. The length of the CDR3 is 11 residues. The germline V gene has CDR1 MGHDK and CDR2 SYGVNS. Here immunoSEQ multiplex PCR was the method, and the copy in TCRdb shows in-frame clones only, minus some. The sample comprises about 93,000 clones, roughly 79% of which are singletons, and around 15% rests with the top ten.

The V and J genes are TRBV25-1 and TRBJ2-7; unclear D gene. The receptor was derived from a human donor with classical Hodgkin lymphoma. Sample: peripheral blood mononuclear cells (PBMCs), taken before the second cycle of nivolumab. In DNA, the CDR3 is TGTGCCAGCAGGCAGGATTACGAGCAGTACTTC. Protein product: CASRQDYEQYF.